The clone carrying this T cell receptor (beta chain) was counted at least ten times. This sample is part of a study of T cells in Graves' hyperthyroidism and ophthalmopathy. For the diagnoses, clinical symptoms, serum thyroxine and TRAb, thyroid ultrasound and orbital computed tomography were used. Amplified regions were TCR beta CDR3 sequences from RNA transcripts. TCR CDR3 underwent first-round RT-PCR with the HTBI primer set. TCRdb passed the multiplex PCR reads through MiXCR, listing each CDR3 protein once. The table includes over 250,000 distinct CDR3 sequences, approximately 21% detected once. The junction had 6 bases not matched to a gene; V was cut back by 6 bases and J by 3 bases. Germline V gene lookup returns CDR1 KGHSH and CDR2 LQKENI. The CDR3 sequence is 14 residues long.

This sequence was found in a man in his thirties or forties with Graves' ophthalmopathy. The sequencing sample was made of blood. The gene calls are TRBV18 and TRBJ1-1; TRBD1 matches at 8 bases. CDR3 protein: CASSPTGGHTEAFF. CDR3 DNA: TGTGCCAGCTCCCCAACAGGGGGGCACACTGAAGCTTTCTTT.